The present entry profiles one TCR beta chain with its context. Its matching antigen is unknown. Germline V CDR1 and CDR2: GTSNPN, SVGIG (reference sequence). V lost 2 bases and J 3 bases, leaving 14 bases between the germline ends. There are 15 residues in the CDR3. The data belong to a study of beta chain features in type 1 diabetes. General study results and limits: Shortening that was moderate but significant affected the TCRB CDR3s of Type 1 diabetes patients in all four CD4+ subsets.

The sequenced template was cDNA made from the entire isolated RNA. Data came from immunoSEQ multiplex PCR; TCRdb stores just in-frame clones and leaves some out. The sample consists of 95,000 to 150,000 clones, roughly 15% of them appearing once. This TCR came from a man aged 30 to 45 with type 1 diabetes. The chain carries TRBV30 and TRBJ1-5; D is undetermined. Sequenced: central memory CD4+ T cells from blood. The CDR3: CAWSSANGNNQPQHF. Here the CDR3 DNA reads TGTGCCTGGAGTTCCGCCAACGGGAACAATCAGCCCCAGCATTTT.